This is a list of T cell receptor beta chains from one sample in a study of human T cells and chemical hapten exposure. One entry per CDR3 protein, called by TCRdb with MiXCR from the RACE reads. Of about 340,000 distinct CDR3 sequences in the sample, around 7% were seen once. The sample was whole blood, taken in connection with sensitization to the hapten diphenylcyclopropenone (DPC). The receptors derive from a woman under 30 with alopecia areata. Some clones in this sample may be carry-over from other donors' samples. The CDR3 runs from the conserved cysteine through the conserved F or W. A D gene is named only where the DNA matches it firmly. Rows may omit the clone size; those that give it use once, few, many or a size class.

d_call	v_call	j_call	clone_size	cdr3_aa	cdr3_nt
.	TRBV5-5	TRBJ1-1	many	CASSLAFGSPEAFF	TGTGCCAGCAGCTTGGCGTTCGGGAGCCCTGAAGCTTTCTTT
TRBD1	TRBV5-1	TRBJ1-2	.	CASSGGTGSHGYTF	TGCGCCAGCAGCGGAGGGACAGGGTCGCATGGCTACACCTTC
.	TRBV28	TRBJ1-2	many	CASSFRGNYGYTF	TGTGCCAGCAGTTTTCGGGGTAACTATGGCTACACCTTC
.	TRBV11-1	TRBJ1-1	few	CASRQHGNTEAFF	TGTGCCAGCAGACAACACGGGAACACTGAAGCTTTCTTT
.	TRBV6-2/TRBV6-3	TRBJ1-2	.	CASSVLWEFPNYGYTF	TGTGCCAGCAGTGTTCTTTGGGAGTTCCCTAACTATGGCTACACCTTC
.	TRBV5-1	TRBJ2-1	many	CASKEGGPYNEQFF	TGCGCCAGCAAGGAGGGGGGGCCCTACAATGAGCAGTTCTTC
.	TRBV12-3/TRBV12-4	TRBJ2-5	many	CASSLEGTQETQYF	TGTGCCAGCAGTTTGGAGGGGACCCAAGAGACCCAGTACTTC
.	TRBV6-8	TRBJ2-3	many	CASALFPTSDTQYF	TGTGCCAGCGCACTATTCCCGACAAGTGATACGCAGTATTTT
.	TRBV7-3	TRBJ2-3	.	CASSPRTWGDTQYF	TGTGCCAGCAGCCCTCGGACCTGGGGGGATACGCAGTATTTT
.	TRBV20-1	TRBJ1-2	many	CSANTGLYGYTF	TGCAGTGCCAACACAGGGTTATATGGCTACACCTTC
.	TRBV4-1	TRBJ1-1	many	CASSLLLRAGLTEAFF	TGCGCCAGCAGCCTCCTTCTCCGGGCAGGGTTAACTGAAGCTTTCTTT
.	TRBV24-1	TRBJ1-5	many	CATSDENSNQPQHF	TGTGCCACCAGTGATGAAAATAGCAATCAGCCCCAGCATTTT
TRBD1	TRBV4-1	TRBJ2-3	few	CASSQDSPGQGKDTQYF	TGCGCCAGCAGCCAAGATTCCCCCGGACAGGGAAAAGATACGCAGTATTTT
.	TRBV12-3/TRBV12-4	TRBJ1-5	.	CASSLSRGHQPQHF	TGTGCCAGCAGTTTATCCCGGGGACATCAGCCCCAGCATTTT
.	TRBV6-5	TRBJ2-3	many	CASSSFQGGRGTDTQYF	TGTGCCAGCAGTTCCTTCCAGGGGGGAAGGGGCACAGATACGCAGTATTTT
.	TRBV6-2/TRBV6-3	TRBJ2-6	many	CASSRGQAGANVLTF	TGTGCCAGCTCCCGCGGGCAGGCTGGGGCCAACGTCCTGACTTTC
.	TRBV29-1	TRBJ1-2	.	CSVEDVPGTNYGYTF	TGCAGCGTTGAAGATGTCCCAGGGACTAACTATGGCTACACCTTC
.	TRBV28	TRBJ2-5	few	CASNIAPAETQYF	TGTGCCAGCAATATCGCCCCCGCCGAGACCCAGTACTTC
.	TRBV4-3	TRBJ2-3	many	CASSQDGEFTDTQYF	TGCGCCAGCAGCCAAGACGGGGAATTCACAGATACGCAGTATTTT
TRBD1	TRBV7-9	TRBJ1-2	few	CASSLALDRDDRYGYTF	TGTGCCAGCAGCTTAGCACTTGACAGGGACGATCGATATGGCTACACCTTC
.	TRBV7-2	TRBJ1-2	many	CASSLAGWGYTF	TGTGCCAGCAGCTTAGCAGGATGGGGCTACACCTTC
.	TRBV27	TRBJ1-5	many	CASSLMPGPSNQPQHF	TGTGCCAGCAGCCTTATGCCCGGACCTAGCAATCAGCCCCAGCATTTT
.	TRBV3-1	TRBJ1-3	many	CASSQVRRDTIYF	TGTGCCAGCAGCCAAGTCCGTAGGGACACCATATATTTT
.	TRBV7-2	TRBJ2-3	few	CASSVSRGRDTQYF	TGTGCCAGCAGCGTTTCGAGGGGGAGAGATACGCAGTATTTT
TRBD2	TRBV4-3	TRBJ2-3	few	CASSQYLAASQPDTQYF	TGCGCCAGCAGCCAGTACCTAGCGGCCTCCCAGCCAGATACGCAGTATTTT
.	TRBV10-3	TRBJ1-1	few	CAIGSAGLNTEAFF	TGTGCCATCGGGTCGGCAGGGCTGAACACTGAAGCTTTCTTT
.	TRBV4-3	TRBJ2-3	once	CASSPTTTDTQYF	TGCGCCAGCAGCCCCACTACGACAGATACGCAGTATTTT
TRBD1	TRBV4-3	TRBJ2-7	many	CASSPQTGVVYEQYF	TGCGCCAGCAGCCCCCAGACAGGGGTTGTCTACGAGCAGTACTTC
.	TRBV6-5	TRBJ2-7	few	CASTTLSGGGPYEQYF	TGTGCCAGCACCACACTTAGCGGTGGGGGGCCCTACGAGCAGTACTTC